A single sample gave rise to the 9 T cell receptor beta chains below, sequenced in a study of a mutant IDH1 vaccine in newly diagnosed glioma. Using immunoSEQ multiplex PCR, the repertoire was profiled, and TCRdb retains in-frame clones only, with some absent. The repertoire holds tens of thousands of clones, with about 91% as singletons. Time point given: week 11, during vaccination. A single vaccine dose contained 300 ug of mutant IDH1 20-mer peptide, and topical imiquimod was used with it. These receptors are not linked to any known antigen. The material sequenced was PBMCs, taken from a glioma patient whose treatment included an IDH1 peptide vaccine. The receptor source for this set is a man aged 50-59 years with glioma.

V and J are TRBV19 and TRBJ1-5; 10 bases agree with TRBD1. Germline CDR1 LNHDA, CDR2 SQIVND (reference sequence). The CDR3 runs 15 residues. The V gene end was trimmed by 5 bases and the J gene end by 2 bases; junction bases not matched to a gene: 3. CDR3 nucleotides: TGTGCCAGTAGTGTTGGACAGGGGGGCAATCAGCCCCAGCATTTT. It is translated as CASSVGQGGNQPQHF.

J is TRBJ1-2 and V is TRBV7-9, with 7 bases matching TRBD1. This CDR3 spans 11 amino acids. V dropped 4 bases and J dropped 13; count of bases not matched to a gene: 6. Germline V gives CDR1 SEHNR, CDR2 FQNEAQ (reference sequence). The CDR3 nucleotides read TGTGCCAGCAGCTCGGACAGGCTTCCCACCTTC. Encoded protein: CASSSDRLPTF. The variable domain in full, with the rest retrieved from reference TRBV7-9 and TRBJ1-2, is DTGVSQNPRHKITKRGQNVTFRCDPISEHNRLYWYRQTLGQGPEFLTYFQNEAQLEKSRLLSDRFSAERPKGSFSTLEIQRTEQGDSAMYLCASSSDRLPTFGSGTRLTVV.

This rearrangement joins TRBV19 to TRBJ1-1, with D unresolved. Germline-derived CDR1 and CDR2 are LNHDA and SQIVND (reference sequence). Trimming removed 0 bases from V and 3 bases from J, with 14 bases in between. CDR3 size: 16 residues. CDR3 residues: CASSIDDDGFDTEAFF. CDR3 coding DNA: TGTGCCAGTAGTATAGATGATGACGGATTTGACACTGAAGCTTTCTTT.

The chain employs TRBV5-8 and TRBJ1-5; 9 nucleotides line up with TRBD1. Trimming took 4 bases from V and 7 from J; bases not matched to a gene: 6. In germline, CDR1 is SGHTS, CDR2 YDEGEE. This CDR3 has 14 amino acids. The CDR3 sequence is CASSARTGAQPQHF. CDR3 DNA sequence: TGTGCCAGCAGCGCCCGGACAGGGGCCCAGCCCCAGCATTTT.

The chain uses TRBV19 and TRBJ2-7; D is possibly TRBD2 (7 bases). Germline V lookup: CDR1 LNHDA, CDR2 SQIVND (reference sequence). The CDR3 covers 15 residues. V lost 5 bases and J 4 bases, leaving 18 bases between the germline ends. The CDR3 DNA sequence: TGTGCCAGTAGTCCCGTTTCGGGGGGCTCTTACGAGCAGTACTTC. Protein: CASSPVSGGSYEQYF.

V gene TRBV4-1 combines with J gene TRBJ1-1, with a tentative D call TRBD1 (5 bases). CDR3 length: 17 residues. V shed 0 bases and J shed 4 bases, with 18 bases lying between them. Germline V gives CDR1 MGHRA, CDR2 YSYEKL. This CDR3 reads CASSQDLGGGLSTEAFF. The CDR3 DNA sequence: TGCGCCAGCAGCCAAGATTTGGGGGGTGGGTTGAGCACTGAAGCTTTCTTT.

The genes are TRBV7-2 and TRBJ2-5, with D unclear. The J call could be wrong; TRBJ2-7 is a better fit for the DNA end. The CDR3 is 14 residues long. The germline V gene has CDR1 SGHTA and CDR2 FQGNSA. The CDR3 is CASSLVDTIYEQYF. DNA of the CDR3: TGTGCCAGCAGCTTAGTTGACACGATATACGAGCAGTACTTC.

This clone came up once. The chain has TRBV7-2 and TRBJ1-2, with TRBD1 matching over 10 bases. The V and J ends lost 6 bases and 6 bases, in that order; junction bases with no gene match: 7. CDR1 SGHTA and CDR2 FQGNSA come from the germline V gene. The CDR3 sequence is 14 residues long. This chain's CDR3 is CASSPDRGRDGYTF. CDR3 DNA: TGTGCCAGCAGTCCCGACAGGGGGCGTGATGGCTACACCTTC.

The chain uses TRBV6-5 and TRBJ2-3, with 15 bases matching TRBD2. The germline CDR1 and CDR2 sequences are MNHEY and SVGAGI. J lost 8 bases, V lost 4 bases, and 4 bases had no gene match. The length of the CDR3 is 15 residues. CDR3 bases: TGTGCCAGCAGTTCTCCGGGACTAGCGGGAGGTACGCAGTATTTT. Translation: CASSSPGLAGGTQYF.